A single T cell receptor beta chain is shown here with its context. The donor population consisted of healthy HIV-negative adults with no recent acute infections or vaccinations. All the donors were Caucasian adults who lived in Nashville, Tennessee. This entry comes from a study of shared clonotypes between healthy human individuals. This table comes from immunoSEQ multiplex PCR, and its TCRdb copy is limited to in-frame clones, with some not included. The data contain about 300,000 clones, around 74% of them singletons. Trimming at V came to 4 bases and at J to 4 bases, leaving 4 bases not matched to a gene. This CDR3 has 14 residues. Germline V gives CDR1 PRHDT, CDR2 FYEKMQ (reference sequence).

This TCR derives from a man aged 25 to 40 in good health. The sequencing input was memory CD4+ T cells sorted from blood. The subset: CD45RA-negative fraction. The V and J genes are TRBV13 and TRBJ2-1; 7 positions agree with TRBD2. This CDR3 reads CASSSLADYNEQFF. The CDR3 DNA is TGTGCCAGCAGCTCCCTAGCGGATTACAATGAGCAGTTCTTC. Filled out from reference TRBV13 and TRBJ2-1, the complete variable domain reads AAGVIQSPRHLIKEKRETATLKCYPIPRHDTVYWYQQGPGQDPQFLISFYEKMQSDKGSIPDRFSAQQFSDYHSELNMSSLELGDSALYFCASSSLADYNEQFFGPGTRLTVL.